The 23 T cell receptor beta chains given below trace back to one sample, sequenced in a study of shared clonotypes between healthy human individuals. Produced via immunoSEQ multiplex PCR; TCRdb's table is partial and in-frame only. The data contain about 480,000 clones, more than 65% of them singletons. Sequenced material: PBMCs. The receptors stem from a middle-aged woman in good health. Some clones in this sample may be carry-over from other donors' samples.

CDR3 nucleotides: TGCAGCGTTGAAGTTTTTGGGTTTATGGAAAAACTGTTTTTT. Its protein is CSVEVFGFMEKLFF. J is TRBJ1-4 and V is TRBV29-1, with unresolved D. CDR3 size: 14 residues. Per germline, CDR1 SQVTM and CDR2 ANQGSEA. Trimming removed 1 base at V and 8 bases at J, with 14 bases between. Supplemented by reference TRBV29-1 and TRBJ1-4, the full variable domain reads SAVISQKPSRDICQRGTSLTIQCQVDSQVTMMFWYRQQPGQSLTLIATANQGSEATYESGFVIDKFPISRPNLTFSTLTVSNMSPEDSSIYLCSVEVFGFMEKLFFGSGTQLSVL.

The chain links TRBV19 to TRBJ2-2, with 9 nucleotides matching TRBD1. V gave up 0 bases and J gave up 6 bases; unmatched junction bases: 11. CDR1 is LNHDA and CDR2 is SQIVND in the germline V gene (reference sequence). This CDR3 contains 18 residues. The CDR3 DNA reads TGTGCCAGTAGTATAGACCCCACCGGGACAGGGATACCCGGGGAGCTGTTTTTT. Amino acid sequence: CASSIDPTGTGIPGELFF.

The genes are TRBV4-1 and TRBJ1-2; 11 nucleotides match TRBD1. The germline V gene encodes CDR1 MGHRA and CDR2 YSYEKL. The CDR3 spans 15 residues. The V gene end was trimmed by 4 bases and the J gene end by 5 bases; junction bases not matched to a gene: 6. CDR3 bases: TGCGCCAGCAGCCCCGGACAGGGGGCGGTTTATGGCTACACCTTC. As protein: CASSPGQGAVYGYTF.

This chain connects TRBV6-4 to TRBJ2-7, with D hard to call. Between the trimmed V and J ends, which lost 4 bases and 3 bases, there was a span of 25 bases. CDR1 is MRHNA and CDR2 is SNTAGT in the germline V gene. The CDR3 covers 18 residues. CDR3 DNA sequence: TGTGCCAGCAGTGGTCAAGACAAAAAACAAATAAACTGCTACGAGCAGTACTTC. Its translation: CASSGQDKKQINCYEQYF.

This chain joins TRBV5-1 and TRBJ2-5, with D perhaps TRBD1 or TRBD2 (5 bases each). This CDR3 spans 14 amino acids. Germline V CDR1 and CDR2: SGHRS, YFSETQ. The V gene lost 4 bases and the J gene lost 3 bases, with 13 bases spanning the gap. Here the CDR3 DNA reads TGCGCCAGCAGCACGGGGACGGGAAAAGAGACCCAGTACTTC. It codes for CASSTGTGKETQYF.

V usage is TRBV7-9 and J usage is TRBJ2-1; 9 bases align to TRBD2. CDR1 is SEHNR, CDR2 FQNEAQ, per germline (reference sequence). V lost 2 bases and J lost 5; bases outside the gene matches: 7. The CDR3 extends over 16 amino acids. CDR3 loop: CASSLPREGRDNEQFF. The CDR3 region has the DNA TGTGCCAGCAGCTTACCGCGGGAGGGCCGGGACAATGAGCAGTTCTTC.

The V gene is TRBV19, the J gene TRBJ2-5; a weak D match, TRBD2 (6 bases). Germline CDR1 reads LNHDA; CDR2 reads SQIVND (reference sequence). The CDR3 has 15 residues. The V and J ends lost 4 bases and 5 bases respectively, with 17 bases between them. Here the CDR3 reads CASSNPPGVGETQYF. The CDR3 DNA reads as TGTGCCAGTAGTAACCCCCCGGGGGTTGGGGAGACCCAGTACTTC.

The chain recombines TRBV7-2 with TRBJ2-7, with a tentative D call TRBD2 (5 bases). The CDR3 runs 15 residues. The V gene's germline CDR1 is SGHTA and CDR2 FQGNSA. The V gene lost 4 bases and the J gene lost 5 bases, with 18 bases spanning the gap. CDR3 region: CASSSNQPGIHEQYF. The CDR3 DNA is TGTGCCAGCAGCTCCAACCAACCGGGAATCCACGAGCAGTACTTC.

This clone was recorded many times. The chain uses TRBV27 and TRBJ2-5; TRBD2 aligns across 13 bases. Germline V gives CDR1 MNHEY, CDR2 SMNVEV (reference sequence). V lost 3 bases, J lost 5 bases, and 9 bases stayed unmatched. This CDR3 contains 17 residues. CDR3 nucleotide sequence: TGTGCCAGCAGTTTGAGCAGACTAGCGGGAGGCGGGGAGACCCAGTACTTC. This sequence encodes CASSLSRLAGGGETQYF.

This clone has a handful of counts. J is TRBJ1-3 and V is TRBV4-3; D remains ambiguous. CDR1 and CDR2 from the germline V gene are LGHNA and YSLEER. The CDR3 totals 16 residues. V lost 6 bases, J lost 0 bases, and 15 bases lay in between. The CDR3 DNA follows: TGCGCCAGCAGTCCCGGACGGACTTACTCTGGAAACACCATATATTTT. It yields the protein CASSPGRTYSGNTIYF.

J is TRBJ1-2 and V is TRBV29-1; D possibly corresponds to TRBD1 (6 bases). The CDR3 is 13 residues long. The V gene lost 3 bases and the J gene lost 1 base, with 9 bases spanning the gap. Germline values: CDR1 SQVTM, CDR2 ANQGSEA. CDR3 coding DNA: TGCAGCGTTGACTTCAGGGGTAACTATGGCTACACCTTC. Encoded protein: CSVDFRGNYGYTF.

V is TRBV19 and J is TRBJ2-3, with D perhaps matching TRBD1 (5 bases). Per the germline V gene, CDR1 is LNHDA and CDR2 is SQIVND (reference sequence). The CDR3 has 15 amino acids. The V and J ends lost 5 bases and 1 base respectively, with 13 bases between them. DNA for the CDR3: TGTGCCAGTAGTGCCGTCAGGGCTGGCACAGATACGCAGTATTTT. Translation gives CASSAVRAGTDTQYF.

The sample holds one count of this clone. The CDR3 region is CASSSPGWGETQYF. The CDR3 DNA reads as TGTGCCAGCAGTTCCCCCGGGTGGGGAGAGACCCAGTACTTC. This chain joins TRBV28 and TRBJ2-5; D not certain. Germline V gene sequence: CDR1 MDHEN, CDR2 SYDVKM. Deletions cut 4 bases from V and 4 bases from J, with 13 bases between. The CDR3 has 14 amino acids.

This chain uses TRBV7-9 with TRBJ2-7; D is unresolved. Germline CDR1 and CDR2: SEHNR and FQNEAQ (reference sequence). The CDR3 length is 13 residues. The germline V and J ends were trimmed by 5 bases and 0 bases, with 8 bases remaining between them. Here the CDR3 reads CASSPPDSYEQYF. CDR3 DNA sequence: TGTGCCAGCAGCCCACCGGACTCCTACGAGCAGTACTTC.

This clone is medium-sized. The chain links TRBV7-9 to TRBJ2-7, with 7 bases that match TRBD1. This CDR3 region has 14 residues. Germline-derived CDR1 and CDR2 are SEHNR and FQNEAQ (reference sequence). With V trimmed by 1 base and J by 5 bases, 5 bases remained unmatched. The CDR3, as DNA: TGTGCCAGCAGCTTAGGCGGACAGGCGGACGAGCAGTACTTC. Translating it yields CASSLGGQADEQYF.

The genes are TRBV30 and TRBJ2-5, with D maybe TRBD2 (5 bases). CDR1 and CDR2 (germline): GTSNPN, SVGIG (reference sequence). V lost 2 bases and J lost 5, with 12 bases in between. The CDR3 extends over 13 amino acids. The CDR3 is CAWSILAGETQYF. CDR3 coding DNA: TGTGCCTGGAGTATCCTAGCTGGGGAGACCCAGTACTTC.

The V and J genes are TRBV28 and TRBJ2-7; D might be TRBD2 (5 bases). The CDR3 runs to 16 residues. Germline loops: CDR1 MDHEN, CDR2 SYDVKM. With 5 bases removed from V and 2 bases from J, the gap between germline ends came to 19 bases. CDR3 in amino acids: CASSTEGEGRAYEQYF. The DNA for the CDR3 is TGTGCCAGCAGTACAGAGGGAGAGGGCAGAGCCTACGAGCAGTACTTC.

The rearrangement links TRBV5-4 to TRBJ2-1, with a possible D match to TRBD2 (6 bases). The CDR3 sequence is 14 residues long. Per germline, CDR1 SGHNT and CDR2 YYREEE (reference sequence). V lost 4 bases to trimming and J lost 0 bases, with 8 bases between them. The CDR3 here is CASSGGSSYNEQFF. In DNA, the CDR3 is TGTGCCAGCAGCGGGGGGAGCTCCTACAATGAGCAGTTCTTC.

The CDR3 here is CASSLPTSNTDTQYF. CDR3 DNA: TGTGCCAGCAGCTTGCCCACGTCCAACACAGATACGCAGTATTTT. The rearrangement uses TRBV7-9 and TRBJ2-3; unclear D gene. The germline V gene encodes CDR1 SEHNR and CDR2 FQNEAQ (reference sequence). V lost 3 bases and J lost 2, with 12 bases in between. The CDR3 totals 15 residues. The full variable domain, completed using reference TRBV7-9 and TRBJ2-3, is DTGVSQNPRHKITKRGQNVTFRCDPISEHNRLYWYRQTLGQGPEFLTYFQNEAQLEKSRLLSDRFSAERPKGSFSTLEIQRTEQGDSAMYLCASSLPTSNTDTQYFGPGTRLTVL.

The CDR3 here is CASSLDGGEKLFF. The DNA of the CDR3 is TGTGCCAGCAGCTTAGACGGCGGAGAAAAACTGTTTTTT. The chain links TRBV7-9 to TRBJ1-4; D is unclear. CDR1 and CDR2 from the germline V gene are SEHNR and FQNEAQ (reference sequence). V was pared by 1 base and J by 8 bases, with 8 bases between. This CDR3 is built from 13 residues.

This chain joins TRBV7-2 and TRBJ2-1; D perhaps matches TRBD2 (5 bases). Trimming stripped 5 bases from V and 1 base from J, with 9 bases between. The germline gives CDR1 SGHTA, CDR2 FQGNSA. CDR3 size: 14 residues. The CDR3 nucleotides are TGTGCCAGCAGCCACCGGGAATCCTACAATGAGCAGTTCTTC. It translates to CASSHRESYNEQFF.

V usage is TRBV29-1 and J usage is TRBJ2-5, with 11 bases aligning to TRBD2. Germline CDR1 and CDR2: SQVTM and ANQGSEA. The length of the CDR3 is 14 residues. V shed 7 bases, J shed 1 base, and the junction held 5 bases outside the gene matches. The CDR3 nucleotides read TGCAGCGAAGGGACTAGCGGAGCCCAAGAGACCCAGTACTTC. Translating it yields CSEGTSGAQETQYF.

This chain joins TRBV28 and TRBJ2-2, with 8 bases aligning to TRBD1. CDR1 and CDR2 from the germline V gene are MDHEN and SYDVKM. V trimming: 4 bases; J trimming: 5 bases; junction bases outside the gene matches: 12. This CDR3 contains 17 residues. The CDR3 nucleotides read TGTGCCAGCAGTTCTCCCAGGGGGCGGGATATTACCGGGGAGCTGTTTTTT. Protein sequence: CASSSPRGRDITGELFF.